What follows is one T cell receptor (beta chain) and its context. What it binds is not known. The authors ran two nested PCRs of approximately 16 and 10 cycles on TCRalpha and TCRbeta cDNA. TCRdb re-called the 5' RACE reads and catalogs CDR3 proteins one per entry, DNA excluded. This table lists around 210,000 distinct CDR3 sequences. Per germline, CDR1 MNHEY and CDR2 SMNVEV (reference sequence). The CDR3 totals 12 residues. This entry comes from a study of monozygotic twins with inflammatory bowel disease. Study-level findings and limits: Fewer clonotypes were shared with others by IBD patients than by healthy twins, especially with disease activity.

The sequencing input was blood. The source of this sequence is a human donor with ulcerative colitis or Crohn's disease, or a healthy co-twin of an affected twin (not recorded which). This sequence joins TRBV27 and TRBJ2-3; the D gene TCRdb calls, TRBD1, cannot be checked with no DNA. The CDR3: CATGDRTDTQYF.